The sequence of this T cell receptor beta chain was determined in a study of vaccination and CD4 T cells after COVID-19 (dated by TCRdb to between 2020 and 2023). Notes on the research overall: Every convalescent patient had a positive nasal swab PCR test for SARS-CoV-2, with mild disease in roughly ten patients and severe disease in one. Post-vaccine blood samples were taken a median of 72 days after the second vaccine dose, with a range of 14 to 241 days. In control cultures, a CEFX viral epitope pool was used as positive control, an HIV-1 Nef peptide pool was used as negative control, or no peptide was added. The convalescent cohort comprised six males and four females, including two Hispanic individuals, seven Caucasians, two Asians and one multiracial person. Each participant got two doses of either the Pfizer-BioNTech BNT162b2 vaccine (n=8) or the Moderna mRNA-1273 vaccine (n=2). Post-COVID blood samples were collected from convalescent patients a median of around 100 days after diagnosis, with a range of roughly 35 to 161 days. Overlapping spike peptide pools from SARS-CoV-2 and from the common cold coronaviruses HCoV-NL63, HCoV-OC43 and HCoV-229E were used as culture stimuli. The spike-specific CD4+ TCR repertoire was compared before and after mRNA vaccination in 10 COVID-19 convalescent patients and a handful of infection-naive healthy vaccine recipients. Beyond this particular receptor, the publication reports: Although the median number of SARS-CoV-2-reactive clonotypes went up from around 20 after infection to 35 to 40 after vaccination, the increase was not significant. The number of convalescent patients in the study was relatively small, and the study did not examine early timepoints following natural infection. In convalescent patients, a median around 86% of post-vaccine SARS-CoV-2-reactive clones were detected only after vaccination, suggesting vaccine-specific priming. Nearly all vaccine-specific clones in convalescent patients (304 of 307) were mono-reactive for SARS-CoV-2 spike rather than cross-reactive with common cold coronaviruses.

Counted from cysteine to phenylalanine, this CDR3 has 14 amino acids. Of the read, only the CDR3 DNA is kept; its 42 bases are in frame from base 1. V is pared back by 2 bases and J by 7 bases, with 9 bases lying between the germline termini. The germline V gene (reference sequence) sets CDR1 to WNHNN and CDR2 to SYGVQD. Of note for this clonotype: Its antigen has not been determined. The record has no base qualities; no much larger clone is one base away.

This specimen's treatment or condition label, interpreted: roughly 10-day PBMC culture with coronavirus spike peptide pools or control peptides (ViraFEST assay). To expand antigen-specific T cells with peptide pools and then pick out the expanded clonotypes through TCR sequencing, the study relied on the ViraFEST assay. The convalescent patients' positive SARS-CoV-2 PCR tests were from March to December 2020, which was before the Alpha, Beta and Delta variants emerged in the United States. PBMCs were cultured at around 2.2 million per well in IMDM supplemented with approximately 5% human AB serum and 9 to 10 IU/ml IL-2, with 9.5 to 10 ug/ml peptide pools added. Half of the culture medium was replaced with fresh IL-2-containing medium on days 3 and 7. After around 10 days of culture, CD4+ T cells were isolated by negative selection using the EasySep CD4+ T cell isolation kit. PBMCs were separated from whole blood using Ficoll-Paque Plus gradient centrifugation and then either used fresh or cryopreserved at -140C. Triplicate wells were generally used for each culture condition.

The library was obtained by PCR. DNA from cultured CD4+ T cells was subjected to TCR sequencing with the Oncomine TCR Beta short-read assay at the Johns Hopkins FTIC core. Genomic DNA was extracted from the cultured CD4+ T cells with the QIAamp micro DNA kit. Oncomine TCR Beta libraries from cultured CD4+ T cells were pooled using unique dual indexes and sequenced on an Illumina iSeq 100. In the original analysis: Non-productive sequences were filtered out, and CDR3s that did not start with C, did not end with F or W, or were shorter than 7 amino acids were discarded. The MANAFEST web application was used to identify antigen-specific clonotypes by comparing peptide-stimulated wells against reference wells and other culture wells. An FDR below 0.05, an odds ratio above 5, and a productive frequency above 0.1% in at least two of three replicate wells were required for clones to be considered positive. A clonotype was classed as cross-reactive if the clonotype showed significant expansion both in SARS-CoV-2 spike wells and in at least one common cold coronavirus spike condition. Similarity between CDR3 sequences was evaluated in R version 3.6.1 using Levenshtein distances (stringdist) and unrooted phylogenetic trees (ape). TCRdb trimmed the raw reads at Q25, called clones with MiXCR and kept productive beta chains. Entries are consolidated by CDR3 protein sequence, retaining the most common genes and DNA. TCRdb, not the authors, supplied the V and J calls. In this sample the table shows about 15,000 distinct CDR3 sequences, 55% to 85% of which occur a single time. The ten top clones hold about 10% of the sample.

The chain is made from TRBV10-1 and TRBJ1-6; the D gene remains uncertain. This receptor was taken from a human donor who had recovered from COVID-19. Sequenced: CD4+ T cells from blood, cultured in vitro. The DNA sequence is TGCGCCAGCAGTGAGCGGGCCGAGAATTCACCCCTCCACTTT. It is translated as CASSERAENSPLHF.